These T cell receptor beta chains were read from a single sample in a study of cytomegalovirus exposure and HLA in healthy donors. TCRdb's table, derived via immunoSEQ multiplex PCR, lists solely in-frame clones and lacks some. The repertoire holds approximately 240,000 clones, with 75% to 95% as singletons. Sequencing used PBMCs. The receptor source for this set is a woman aged 18-29 years in good health and CMV-seronegative. The CDR3 runs from the conserved cysteine through the conserved F or W. The D gene is left open where the match is weak. Size is stated for part of the rows, as once, few or many counts, or as a class when the clone is expanded.

J gene: TRBJ2-4; D gene: .; clone size: once; V gene: TRBV30; CDR3 protein: CAWGLGGINIQYF; CDR3 DNA: TGTGCCTGGGGGCTAGGAGGGATAAACATTCAGTACTTC
J gene: TRBJ1-2; D gene: .; clone size: once; V gene: TRBV6-1; CDR3 protein: CASSLRDPNYGYTF; CDR3 DNA: TGTGCCAGCAGCCTACGCGATCCTAACTATGGCTACACCTTC
J gene: TRBJ2-2; D gene: .; clone size: .; V gene: TRBV29-1; CDR3 protein: CSVNQGGTGELFF; CDR3 DNA: TGCAGCGTCAATCAGGGTGGGACCGGGGAGCTGTTTTTT
J gene: TRBJ2-1; D gene: .; clone size: once; V gene: TRBV30; CDR3 protein: CAWSSGGGYEQFF; CDR3 DNA: TGTGCCTGGAGTTCCGGGGGAGGCTATGAGCAGTTCTTC
J gene: TRBJ2-5; D gene: .; clone size: .; V gene: TRBV10-1; CDR3 protein: CASSWGLGAETQYF; CDR3 DNA: TGCGCCAGCAGTTGGGGTCTGGGGGCTGAGACCCAGTACTTC
J gene: TRBJ2-3; D gene: .; clone size: .; V gene: TRBV5-1; CDR3 protein: CASSLQGLVPVRLTDTQYF; CDR3 DNA: TGCGCCAGCAGCTTGCAGGGCCTAGTACCGGTCCGACTCACAGATACGCAGTATTTT
J gene: TRBJ2-1; D gene: TRBD2; clone size: .; V gene: TRBV7-9; CDR3 protein: CASSLIQAGVNEQFF; CDR3 DNA: TGTGCCAGCAGCTTGATCCAGGCGGGAGTGAATGAGCAGTTCTTC
J gene: TRBJ1-1; D gene: .; clone size: .; V gene: TRBV28; CDR3 protein: CASSAGGGELEAFF; CDR3 DNA: TGTGCCAGCAGCGCCGGGGGAGGAGAGCTTGAAGCTTTCTTT
J gene: TRBJ1-5; D gene: .; clone size: .; V gene: TRBV4-1; CDR3 protein: CASSDTGLGDQPQHF; CDR3 DNA: TGCGCCAGCAGTGACACAGGGTTGGGAGATCAGCCCCAGCATTTT
J gene: TRBJ1-5; D gene: .; clone size: once; V gene: TRBV5-6; CDR3 protein: CASSFSRGGQPQHF; CDR3 DNA: TGTGCCAGCAGCTTCTCCAGGGGCGGTCAGCCCCAGCATTTT
J gene: TRBJ2-7; D gene: TRBD1; clone size: .; V gene: TRBV5-8; CDR3 protein: CASSPYRGVSVEQYF; CDR3 DNA: TGTGCCAGCAGCCCCTACAGGGGGGTCTCCGTCGAGCAGTACTTC
J gene: TRBJ2-1; D gene: TRBD1; clone size: .; V gene: TRBV9; CDR3 protein: CASNKGTGGYNEQFF; CDR3 DNA: TGTGCCAGCAACAAAGGGACAGGGGGTTACAATGAGCAGTTCTTC
J gene: TRBJ2-7; D gene: TRBD2; clone size: .; V gene: TRBV11-2; CDR3 protein: CASSLEAGVVYEQYF; CDR3 DNA: TGTGCCAGCAGCTTAGAAGCGGGAGTTGTCTACGAGCAGTACTTC
J gene: TRBJ1-3; D gene: TRBD1; clone size: .; V gene: TRBV7-6; CDR3 protein: CASSLAGDRGGNTIYF; CDR3 DNA: TGTGCCAGCAGCTTAGCGGGGGACAGGGGAGGAAACACCATATATTTT
J gene: TRBJ2-2; D gene: .; clone size: .; V gene: TRBV5-1; CDR3 protein: CASSLVGQRRELFF; CDR3 DNA: TGCGCCAGCAGCTTGGTCGGACAGCGGCGGGAGCTGTTTTTT
J gene: TRBJ2-1; D gene: .; clone size: once; V gene: TRBV27; CDR3 protein: CASSLGVAGPYNEQFF; CDR3 DNA: TGTGCCAGCAGCCTAGGAGTCGCGGGCCCCTACAATGAGCAGTTCTTC
J gene: TRBJ1-1; D gene: .; clone size: .; V gene: TRBV6-4; CDR3 protein: CATSFDRNTEAFF; CDR3 DNA: TGTGCCACCTCGTTCGACAGGAACACTGAAGCTTTCTTT
J gene: TRBJ1-2; D gene: TRBD1; clone size: .; V gene: TRBV19; CDR3 protein: CASSIALSDRGRWGYTF; CDR3 DNA: TGTGCCAGTAGTATAGCCCTATCGGACAGGGGCCGTTGGGGCTACACCTTC
J gene: TRBJ2-1; D gene: .; clone size: .; V gene: TRBV9; CDR3 protein: CASSVSGAEQFF; CDR3 DNA: TGTGCCAGCAGCGTATCTGGTGCGGAGCAGTTCTTC
J gene: TRBJ1-2; D gene: TRBD1; clone size: .; V gene: TRBV6-5; CDR3 protein: CASSYRTGGGIYGYTF; CDR3 DNA: TGTGCCAGCAGTTACAGGACAGGTGGTGGGATCTATGGCTACACCTTC
J gene: TRBJ1-1; D gene: .; clone size: few; V gene: TRBV30; CDR3 protein: CAWTTSVKSEAFF; CDR3 DNA: TGTGCCTGGACCACGTCGGTGAAATCTGAAGCTTTCTTT
J gene: TRBJ2-7; D gene: .; clone size: .; V gene: TRBV20-1; CDR3 protein: CSARLSYEQYF; CDR3 DNA: TGCAGTGCGCGACTGAGCTACGAGCAGTACTTC
J gene: TRBJ1-4; D gene: .; clone size: .; V gene: TRBV11-2; CDR3 protein: CASMETGPATNEKLFF; CDR3 DNA: TGTGCCAGCATGGAGACAGGACCGGCAACTAATGAAAAACTGTTTTTT
J gene: TRBJ2-7; D gene: TRBD2; clone size: .; V gene: TRBV7-9; CDR3 protein: CASSFSGTSGSEQYF; CDR3 DNA: TGTGCCAGCAGCTTCTCCGGGACTAGCGGCAGCGAGCAGTACTTC
J gene: TRBJ2-3; D gene: TRBD2; clone size: .; V gene: TRBV9; CDR3 protein: CASSEGRAGRAWPDTQYF; CDR3 DNA: TGTGCCAGCAGCGAAGGCCGGGCCGGGAGGGCCTGGCCAGATACGCAGTATTTT
J gene: TRBJ2-1; D gene: .; clone size: .; V gene: TRBV9; CDR3 protein: CASSPGDSYNEQFF; CDR3 DNA: TGTGCCAGCAGCCCAGGGGACTCCTACAATGAGCAGTTCTTC
J gene: TRBJ2-1; D gene: TRBD2; clone size: .; V gene: TRBV7-6; CDR3 protein: CASRTGTSFFF; CDR3 DNA: TGTGCCAGCAGAACCGGGACTAGCTTTTTCTTC
J gene: TRBJ1-4; D gene: TRBD1; clone size: .; V gene: TRBV4-1; CDR3 protein: CASSRYRGAGEKLFF; CDR3 DNA: TGCGCCAGCAGCCGTTACAGGGGTGCGGGAGAAAAACTGTTTTTT
J gene: TRBJ1-4; D gene: TRBD1; clone size: .; V gene: TRBV5-1; CDR3 protein: CASSKGFPGTDSNEKLFF; CDR3 DNA: TGCGCCAGCAGCAAGGGCTTTCCCGGGACAGATTCTAATGAAAAACTGTTTTTT
J gene: TRBJ2-4; D gene: TRBD2; clone size: .; V gene: TRBV7-6; CDR3 protein: CASSPSGVNIQYF; CDR3 DNA: TGTGCCAGCAGCCCGAGCGGGGTAAACATTCAGTACTTC
J gene: TRBJ2-5; D gene: .; clone size: .; V gene: TRBV19; CDR3 protein: CASSKFRETQYF; CDR3 DNA: TGTGCCAGTAGCAAATTCCGGGAGACCCAGTACTTC
J gene: TRBJ1-1; D gene: TRBD1; clone size: .; V gene: TRBV19; CDR3 protein: CASSAYRGNTEAFF; CDR3 DNA: TGTGCCAGTAGTGCTTACAGGGGAAACACTGAAGCTTTCTTT
J gene: TRBJ2-1; D gene: .; clone size: .; V gene: TRBV7-9; CDR3 protein: CASSVEDWVIDNEQFF; CDR3 DNA: TGTGCCAGCAGCGTAGAGGACTGGGTGATAGACAATGAGCAGTTCTTC
J gene: TRBJ2-3; D gene: .; clone size: .; V gene: TRBV9; CDR3 protein: CASSVGPGVTDTQYF; CDR3 DNA: TGTGCCAGCAGCGTAGGGCCCGGGGTCACAGATACGCAGTATTTT
J gene: TRBJ2-1; D gene: TRBD2; clone size: .; V gene: TRBV6-5; CDR3 protein: CASSSRLAGNNEQFF; CDR3 DNA: TGTGCCAGCAGTTCCCGACTAGCGGGCAACAATGAGCAGTTCTTC
J gene: TRBJ1-1; D gene: .; clone size: few; V gene: TRBV6-1; CDR3 protein: CASSESPGENTEAFF; CDR3 DNA: TGTGCCAGCAGTGAGTCCCCGGGTGAGAACACTGAAGCTTTCTTT
J gene: TRBJ1-5; D gene: .; clone size: once; V gene: TRBV6-1; CDR3 protein: CASSDSQAVNQPQHF; CDR3 DNA: TGTGCCAGCAGTGACTCACAGGCCGTCAATCAGCCCCAGCATTTT
J gene: TRBJ1-1; D gene: .; clone size: .; V gene: TRBV10-3; CDR3 protein: CAISEGESYTEAFF; CDR3 DNA: TGTGCCATCAGTGAGGGAGAGAGCTACACAGAAGCTTTCTTT
J gene: TRBJ2-2; D gene: TRBD2; clone size: .; V gene: TRBV5-4; CDR3 protein: CASSFHQAGAGELFF; CDR3 DNA: TGTGCCAGCAGCTTCCACCAAGCGGGAGCGGGGGAGCTGTTTTTT
J gene: TRBJ2-7; D gene: .; clone size: .; V gene: TRBV19; CDR3 protein: CASSMVGANLPYEQYF; CDR3 DNA: TGTGCCAGTAGTATGGTAGGGGCGAATCTTCCATACGAGCAGTACTTC
J gene: TRBJ2-2; D gene: .; clone size: .; V gene: TRBV28; CDR3 protein: CASSENRVGTGELFF; CDR3 DNA: TGTGCCAGCAGTGAAAACAGGGTGGGGACCGGGGAGCTGTTTTTT
J gene: TRBJ2-5; D gene: TRBD2; clone size: .; V gene: TRBV29-1; CDR3 protein: CSVPYTGAGDAVETQYF; CDR3 DNA: TGCAGCGTACCTTACACGGGAGCGGGAGACGCCGTTGAGACCCAGTACTTC
J gene: TRBJ2-3; D gene: TRBD2; clone size: .; V gene: TRBV5-1; CDR3 protein: CASSFTGGDTQYF; CDR3 DNA: TGCGCCAGCAGCTTTACGGGGGGAGATACGCAGTATTTT
J gene: TRBJ1-2; D gene: .; clone size: .; V gene: TRBV5-6; CDR3 protein: CASSFISSGYTF; CDR3 DNA: TGTGCCAGCAGCTTTATTTCCTCGGGCTACACCTTC